This record looks at one TCR beta chain sequence and its context. No antigen is known for it. The entry originates in a study of breast tumors, draining lymph nodes, adjacent tissues. Study-level findings and limits: Luminal-like breast cancer showed significantly higher tumor–nontumor repertoire similarity than basal-like.

Trimming stripped 4 bases from V and 0 bases from J, with 10 bases between. The CDR3 extends over 15 amino acids. Germline loops: CDR1 SQVTM, CDR2 ANQGSEA. TCRdb independently ran MiXCR on the multiplex PCR reads; one entry per CDR3 protein. Altogether roughly 14,000 distinct CDR3 sequences are present, around 50% being singletons, with the ten largest covering around 31%. Material for sequencing was tumor-adjacent breast tissue. The chain is built from TRBV29-1 and TRBJ2-6; the D gene is possibly TRBD1 (5 bases). The sequence derives from a female donor with breast cancer. Some clones in this sample may be carry-over from other donors' samples. In DNA, the CDR3 is TGCAGCGTTGTTCAGGGCAACTCTGGGGCCAACGTCCTGACTTTC. Its translation: CSVVQGNSGANVLTF.